Each of the 3 T cell receptor beta chains below was sequenced from the same sample in a study of CD8+CD57+ T cells in acquired aplastic anemia. For CDR3 and TCR beta VDJ profiling, genomic DNA was the template used. TCRdb recomputed calls from the reads with MiXCR, one row per CDR3 protein. The sample lists about 160,000 distinct CDR3 sequences, approximately 44% occurring once. The specimen was sorted CD4+, CD8+, or CD8+CD57+ T cells (not recorded which) from PBMCs. The receptors originated from a human donor in good health.

This clonotype was seen repeatedly, ten times or more. CDR3 residues: CASSTRDRGAYEQYF. The CDR3, as DNA: TGTGCCAGTAGTACCCGGGACAGGGGGGCCTACGAGCAGTACTTC. This chain uses TRBV19 with TRBJ2-7; 11 positions match TRBD1. Germline V gene sequence: CDR1 LNHDA, CDR2 SQIVND (reference sequence). The J segment lost 2 bases and the V segment lost 4 bases, leaving 4 bases of the junction unmatched. The CDR3 extends over 15 amino acids.

This rearrangement joins TRBV20-1 to TRBJ1-1; tentative D call: TRBD1 (6 bases). The CDR3 runs to 13 residues. Germline CDR1 is DFQATT and CDR2 is SNEGSKA (reference sequence). Deletions cut 3 bases from V and 2 bases from J, with 10 bases between. The DNA of the CDR3 is TGCAGTGCTAGGCCACAGGGCAACACTGAAGCTTTCTTT. It yields the protein CSARPQGNTEAFF.

This clonotype was picked up many times. CDR3 coding DNA: TGTGCCAGCAGCTTGATGTCGAACACTGAAGCTTTCTTT. As protein: CASSLMSNTEAFF. This sequence joins TRBV5-5 and TRBJ1-1, with D unresolved. The CDR3 loop spans 13 amino acids. The ends were cut back, 1 base at V and 1 base at J, with 5 bases in the middle. Looked up from germline, CDR1 is SGHKS and CDR2 is YYEKEE (reference sequence).